The sequence of this T cell receptor beta chain was determined in a study of human T cells and chemical hapten exposure. Findings and caveats of the study: No shift was seen in TCRs above 1 in 1000 frequency with DPC sensitization.

The CDR3 extends over 16 amino acids. From germline, CDR1 is SGHTA and CDR2 FQGNSA. Trimming removed 2 bases from V and 9 bases from J; junction bases left unmatched: 13. From the RACE reads, TCRdb called clonotypes with MiXCR, one entry per CDR3 protein. The sample lists 340,000 or so distinct CDR3 sequences, around 7% seen once, with around 8.4% in the top ten. Time point of the sample: patch test 1, 2 weeks after DPC sensitization. As for treatment: therapeutic diphenylcyclopropenone sensitization with weekly scalp DPC. A word on this clonotype: The antigen remains unidentified.

The source was whole blood, collected in connection with sensitization to the hapten diphenylcyclopropenone (DPC). The TCR sequence derives from a young woman with alopecia areata. Some clones in this sample may be carry-over from other donors' samples. The chain is built from TRBV7-2 and TRBJ2-1; 7 bases are shared with TRBD2. CDR3: CASSLFAGVPTGEQFF. The CDR3 region has the DNA TGTGCCAGCAGCTTATTTGCGGGGGTCCCGACTGGTGAGCAGTTCTTC.